Listed below are T cell receptor beta chains from one sample, sequenced in a study of blood T cell repertoires in COVID-19. Profiled with immunoSEQ multiplex PCR; TCRdb holds only in-frame clones, not every one. The data contain roughly 100,000 clones, about 87% of them singletons. Sample: peripheral blood. Every receptor here comes from a human donor in a cohort sampled during active or convalescent COVID-19. The CDR3 runs from the conserved cysteine through the conserved F or W. Each record gives: D gene, J gene, clone size, V gene, CDR3 protein, CDR3 DNA. A D gene is named only where the DNA matches it firmly. The size field is filled for only some rows; it gives once, few, many or a size class.

- TRBJ1-2 - TRBV18 CASSPPGGPREGYTF TGTGCCAGCTCACCACCGGGGGGACCCCGGGAGGGCTACACCTTC
TRBD1 TRBJ1-5 - TRBV25-1 CASSGQGASNQPQHF TGTGCCAGCAGTGGACAGGGGGCAAGCAATCAGCCCCAGCATTTT
- TRBJ1-5 - TRBV19 CASSNTPGGQPQHF TGTGCCAGTAGCAATACGCCGGGAGGTCAGCCCCAGCATTTT
- TRBJ1-6 - TRBV15 CATSPLPHGSSYNSPLHF TGTGCCACCAGCCCCCTCCCACACGGGAGCTCCTATAATTCACCCCTCCACTTT
- TRBJ1-1 - TRBV18 CASSPPGQGREAFF TGTGCCAGCTCACCACCGGGGCAGGGGAGAGAAGCTTTCTTT
TRBD1 TRBJ1-1 - TRBV11-3 CASSPDTGQQNTEAFF TGTGCCAGCAGCCCGGACACGGGACAGCAGAACACTGAAGCTTTCTTT
TRBD2 TRBJ2-1 - TRBV7-9 CASSLERDAHNEQFF TGTGCCAGCAGCTTAGAGCGGGACGCCCACAATGAGCAGTTCTTC
- TRBJ1-2 - TRBV18 CASSPPSGDGYTF TGTGCCAGCTCACCACCGTCAGGGGATGGCTACACCTTC
- TRBJ1-1 - TRBV19 CACGGRFTEAFF TGTGCCTGCGGCGGCCGGTTCACTGAAGCTTTCTTT
TRBD1 TRBJ2-1 - TRBV24-1 CATSDLDRADYNEQFF TGTGCCACCAGTGATTTAGACAGGGCCGATTACAATGAGCAGTTCTTC
- TRBJ1-1 - TRBV14 CASSQAGGWEAFF TGTGCCAGCAGCCAAGCCGGAGGGTGGGAAGCTTTCTTT
TRBD1 TRBJ1-5 few TRBV4-1 CASSRSQRGHDNQPQHF TGCGCCAGCAGCCGCAGTCAAAGGGGGCATGACAATCAGCCCCAGCATTTT
- TRBJ2-7 - TRBV3-1/TRBV3-2 CASSQAGGSYEQYF TGTGCCAGCAGCCAAGCCGGGGGCTCCTACGAGCAGTACTTC
- TRBJ1-1 - TRBV4-3 CASSQLAQGGTEAFF TGCGCCAGCAGCCAACTTGCCCAGGGCGGCACTGAAGCTTTCTTT
- TRBJ1-6 - TRBV12-3/TRBV12-4 CASSLASNSPLHF TGTGCCAGCAGCTTAGCCTCTAATTCACCCCTCCACTTT
TRBD2 TRBJ2-6 - TRBV5-4 CASSFGLAGFGANVLTF TGTGCCAGCAGCTTTGGACTAGCGGGGTTTGGGGCCAACGTCCTGACTTTC
TRBD2 TRBJ2-1 - TRBV4-2 CASSQPGTSGDNEQFF TGTGCCAGCAGCCAGCCCGGGACTAGCGGGGACAATGAGCAGTTCTTC
TRBD2 TRBJ2-5 - TRBV13 CASSLRGGGQETQYF TGTGCCAGCAGCCTTCGCGGGGGGGGGCAAGAGACCCAGTACTTC
TRBD2 TRBJ2-3 once TRBV2 CASSWERGRSSTDTQYF TGTGCCAGCAGTTGGGAGCGGGGGAGATCTAGCACAGATACGCAGTATTTT
TRBD1 TRBJ2-7 few TRBV10-1 CASSDPGQGAYEQYF TGCGCCAGCAGTGATCCGGGACAGGGCGCCTACGAGCAGTACTTC
- TRBJ2-1 - TRBV6-1 CASSDLPSSYNEQFF TGTGCCAGCAGTGACCTTCCTAGCTCCTACAATGAGCAGTTCTTC